This T cell receptor beta chain was sequenced during a study of T-cell reconstitution after alpha-beta-depleted transplantation in children. Germline V lookup: CDR1 SGHTA, CDR2 FQGTGA. Trimming took 4 bases from V and 2 from J; bases not matched to a gene: 7. This CDR3 has 18 residues. This clonotype has more than one count but fewer than ten. This sample's TCRbeta library carried unique molecular identifier barcodes. Each CDR3 protein is one row after TCRdb ran MiXCR on the PCR reads. The repertoire holds approximately 340,000 distinct CDR3 sequences, with around 10% as singletons. The chain links TRBV7-3 to TRBJ2-3; 15 bases fit TRBD2. Sequencing was performed on PBMCs from the stem cell graft donor, taken from the stem cell graft. The receptor's source is a human donor who donated a stem cell graft to a child with acute lymphoblastic leukemia. The CDR3 loop is CASSSGLAGGPYTDTQYF. CDR3 sequence (DNA): TGTGCCAGCAGCTCCGGACTAGCGGGAGGGCCATACACAGATACGCAGTATTTT. Full variable domain (rest looked up from reference TRBV7-3 and TRBJ2-3): GAGVSQTPSNKVTEKGKYVELRCDPISGHTALYWYRQSLGQGPEFLIYFQGTGAADDSGLPNDRFFAVRPEGSVSTLKIQRTERGDSAVYLCASSSGLAGGPYTDTQYFGPGTRLTVL.